Listed below are T cell receptor beta chains from one sample, sequenced in a study of graft-versus-host responses after intestinal transplantation. Profiling relied on immunoSEQ multiplex PCR, and the TCRdb table lists in-frame clones only, not all of them. The table lists around 50,000 clones, less than 85% of them singletons, with 0.35% to 0.55% in the top ten. These receptors have no identified antigens. The input for sequencing was unstimulated CD4+ T cells sorted from spleen or lymph node cells, taken before transplant. The receptors were sampled from a human donor who was the organ donor for an intestinal transplant. CDR3s include the opening cysteine and the closing phenylalanine or tryptophan. A D gene is named only where the DNA matches it firmly. Not all rows give a size; the values are once, few, many and, for expanded clones, a class.

clone_size,d_call,j_call,v_call,cdr3_nt,cdr3_aa
NA,NA,TRBJ2-7,TRBV5-1,TGCGCCAGCAGACTGCGGGGCTCCTACGAGCAGTACTTC,CASRLRGSYEQYF
NA,NA,TRBJ1-2,TRBV28,TGTGCCAGCAGAACGACAGAGACCTATGGCTACACCTTC,CASRTTETYGYTF
few,TRBD1,TRBJ1-6,TRBV2,TGTGCCAGCGCCTTCCCCGGACAGGGGAAAAATTCACCCCTCCACTTT,CASAFPGQGKNSPLHF
NA,TRBD1,TRBJ2-1,TRBV19,TGTGCCAGTAAGGGACAGGGTGGGCTCTACAATGAGCAGTTCTTC,CASKGQGGLYNEQFF
few,NA,TRBJ2-7,TRBV6-6,TGTGCCAGCAGCCCTACCGAGGGACCCTACGAGCAGTACTTC,CASSPTEGPYEQYF
NA,NA,TRBJ2-7,TRBV11-2,TGTGCCAGCAGCTTGAATGGGGTGCACGAGCAGTACTTC,CASSLNGVHEQYF
NA,TRBD1,TRBJ1-2,TRBV4-1,TGCGCCAGCAGCCGAGTCGAGGGGGCCGACTATGGCTACACCTTC,CASSRVEGADYGYTF
NA,NA,TRBJ1-5,TRBV19,TGTGCCAGTAGTATAGCTAGCAATCAGCCCCAGCATTTT,CASSIASNQPQHF
few,NA,TRBJ1-3,TRBV10-3,TGTGCCATCCGGGGACCGAACTCTGGAAACACCATATATTTT,CAIRGPNSGNTIYF
NA,TRBD2,TRBJ2-7,TRBV4-1,TGCGCCAGCAGCCATAACCCCCGGGACTACCCGTACTTC,CASSHNPRDYPYF
NA,NA,TRBJ2-7,TRBV5-1,TGCGCCAGCAGCTTGGGAGCCTACGAGCAGTACTTC,CASSLGAYEQYF
few,NA,TRBJ2-7,TRBV10-1,TGCGCCAGCAGGGCCGGAGACTACGAGCAGTACTTC,CASRAGDYEQYF
once,TRBD2,TRBJ2-2,TRBV15,TGTGCCACCAGACTAGCGGGAAACACCGGGGAGCTGCTTTTT,CATRLAGNTGELLF
once,NA,TRBJ1-5,TRBV19,TGTGCCAGTAGTTTAGGGGTCGGGCAGCCCCAGCATTTT,CASSLGVGQPQHF
once,NA,TRBJ1-2,TRBV2,TGTGCCAGCAGTGAAGTCGGCAGGGACTATGGCTACACCTTC,CASSEVGRDYGYTF
NA,TRBD1,TRBJ1-1,TRBV27,TGTGCCAGCAGGCAAAGGGGACAGGGGGACACTGAAGCTTTCTTT,CASRQRGQGDTEAFF
NA,NA,TRBJ1-6,TRBV9,TGTGCCAGCAGCGTCGGAGAAGGTCCTAATTCACCCCTCCACTTT,CASSVGEGPNSPLHF
NA,NA,TRBJ2-4,TRBV29-1,TGCAGCGTGGTTAACAGTGGAAGCAAAAACATTCAGTACTTC,CSVVNSGSKNIQYF
NA,NA,TRBJ1-4,TRBV27,TGTGCCAGCAGTGCTCGGGGGACCGGGAGTGAAAAACTGTTTTTT,CASSARGTGSEKLFF
NA,NA,TRBJ1-5,TRBV4-1,TGCGCCAGCAGCCCAGCAGGGGCAGGGAATAGCAATCAGCCCCAGCATTTT,CASSPAGAGNSNQPQHF
NA,NA,TRBJ1-4,TRBV4-1,TGCGCCAGCAGCCAAGAGCAGGCCTTTAATGAAAAACTGTTTTTT,CASSQEQAFNEKLFF
once,NA,TRBJ1-1,TRBV6-1,TGTGCCAGCAGTTACCCCACTGAAGCTTTCTTT,CASSYPTEAFF
NA,NA,TRBJ1-5,TRBV7-8,TGTGCCAGCGGACAACCCGACAGTAGCAATCAGCCCCAGCATTTT,CASGQPDSSNQPQHF
NA,TRBD1,TRBJ2-5,TRBV15,TGTGCCACCAGCAGAGAGGACAGGGGGATCCAAGAGACCCAGTACTTC,CATSREDRGIQETQYF
NA,NA,TRBJ1-4,TRBV2,TGTGCCAGCAGGGGGGGGATTGGAGAAAAACTGTTTTTT,CASRGGIGEKLFF
NA,TRBD1,TRBJ1-6,TRBV10-3,TGTGCCATCCGCGGGACAGGTGATTCACCCCTCCACTTT,CAIRGTGDSPLHF